This T cell receptor beta chain was sequenced during a study of blood T cell repertoires in COVID-19. Details on this clone: At one of its ends the junction is not consistent with the germline gene, which may arise from a read error.

Per the germline V gene, CDR1 is SGHDT and CDR2 is YYEEEE. This CDR3 contains 12 residues. Generated by immunoSEQ multiplex PCR, the TCRdb table keeps only in-frame clones and is missing some. The sample yields about 340,000 clones, about 90% seen once. The sample comprised peripheral blood. The gene calls are TRBV5-6 and TRBJ1-2; D is possibly TRBD1 (5 bases). The source of this sequence is a woman aged 18-35 years who had recovered from COVID-19. The CDR3 loop is CASSRGPEYRFF. The CDR3 nucleotides read TGTGCCAGCAGCCGAGGCCCTGAATACAGGTTCTTC.